The present T cell receptor beta chain was sequenced within a study of read filtering for tumor transcriptome and immune sequencing. About the research overall: Per sample, TCR-region reads ranged about 4 to 10.27 million by IR-seq, roughly 80 to 1273 by RNA-seq.

The study's findings and limits: Correlation between methods rose after single-read clonotypes were removed.

This clonotype was picked up many times. The antigen remains unidentified. V lost 7 bases to trimming and J lost 8 bases; unmatched junction nucleotides: 10. This CDR3 comprises 13 residues. Germline V gives CDR1 MNHNS, CDR2 SASEGT. Molecular barcoded adaptors covering alpha/delta and beta/gamma chains were used on approximately 400 ng RNA. TCRdb itself ran the reads through MiXCR, one entry per CDR3 protein. The sample shows around 41,000 distinct CDR3 sequences, around 15% of them seen only once. This TCR came from a donor aged 40 or older with multiple myeloma. The source material was a population of CD138-negative cells sorted from bone marrow. The V gene is TRBV6-1, the J gene TRBJ1-2; TRBD1 agrees at 7 bases. CDR3 sequence reads: CASTRQGWGGYTF. CDR3 coding DNA: TGTGCCAGCACTAGACAGGGATGGGGAGGCTACACCTTC.